This is a list of T cell receptor beta chains from one sample in a study of blood T cell repertoires in COVID-19. TCRdb's table, derived via immunoSEQ multiplex PCR, lists solely in-frame clones and lacks some. The repertoire consists of 180,000 or so clones, with about 91% occurring once and the leading ten covering approximately 1.4%. The sample comprised peripheral blood. These receptors were taken from a woman aged 45-65 years with acute or convalescent COVID-19. CDR3s include the opening cysteine and the closing phenylalanine or tryptophan. Fields, in order: D gene, V gene, J gene, clone size, CDR3 protein, CDR3 DNA. D genes are given only for firm matches. Not every row has a clone size; where given, it reads once, few, many or a size class.

-	TRBV12-5	TRBJ1-1	-	CASGLSQGNTEAFF	TGTGCTAGTGGTTTGAGTCAGGGCAACACTGAAGCTTTCTTT
-	TRBV7-2	TRBJ1-2	-	CASSLEWRGYGYTF	TGTGCCAGCAGCTTAGAATGGCGAGGCTATGGCTACACCTTC
-	TRBV19	TRBJ1-2	-	CASNPGQGYGYTF	TGTGCCAGTAACCCGGGACAAGGGTATGGCTACACCTTC
TRBD2	TRBV19	TRBJ2-7	-	CASSPGRAYEQYF	TGTGCCAGTAGCCCGGGGAGGGCTTACGAGCAGTACTTC
TRBD2	TRBV24-1	TRBJ2-1	-	CATSLAGDSYNEQFF	TGTGCCACCAGTTTAGCGGGCGACTCCTACAATGAGCAGTTCTTC
-	TRBV27	TRBJ2-3	-	CASSLAGSTDTQYF	TGTGCCAGCAGTTTAGCGGGAAGCACAGATACGCAGTATTTT
TRBD2	TRBV19	TRBJ2-7	-	CASRRKGLAGVYEQYF	TGTGCCAGTAGGCGGAAGGGACTAGCGGGCGTTTACGAGCAGTACTTC
TRBD2	TRBV5-1	TRBJ2-2	-	CASSLEREPGTGELFF	TGCGCCAGCAGCTTGGAGCGGGAGCCGGGCACCGGGGAGCTGTTTTTT
TRBD2	TRBV6-6	TRBJ2-1	once	CASSYSSGPYNEQFF	TGTGCCAGCAGTTACTCTAGCGGGCCCTACAATGAGCAGTTCTTC
-	TRBV7-2	TRBJ1-2	many	CASSTGTPFGGYTF	TGTGCCAGCAGCACCGGGACTCCCTTCGGTGGCTACACCTTC
-	TRBV9	TRBJ2-5	-	CASSVGGPETQYF	TGTGCCAGCAGCGTTGGGGGCCCGGAGACCCAGTACTTC
-	TRBV3-1/TRBV3-2	TRBJ2-1	-	CASSLRAGSYNEQFF	TGTGCCAGCAGCCTAAGGGCGGGTTCCTACAATGAGCAGTTCTTC
-	TRBV27	TRBJ2-5	once	CASSPLVGPQEAQYF	TGTGCCAGCAGTCCACTCGTAGGTCCCCAGGAGGCCCAGTACTTC
-	TRBV6-4	TRBJ1-3	-	CASTKKRRGGSGNTIYF	TGTGCCAGCACCAAAAAAAGGCGGGGGGGCTCTGGAAACACCATATATTTT
TRBD2	TRBV5-1	TRBJ2-3	-	CASSFAPVGLASTDTQYF	TGCGCCAGCAGCTTCGCCCCCGTTGGACTAGCGTCCACAGATACGCAGTATTTT
TRBD1	TRBV18	TRBJ1-2	-	CASSRQGAVGYTF	TGTGCCAGCTCAAGACAGGGGGCCGTTGGCTACACCTTC
-	TRBV15	TRBJ1-2	-	CATSQGNYGYTF	TGTGCCACCAGCCAGGGTAACTATGGCTACACCTTC
TRBD1	TRBV5-5	TRBJ1-1	-	CASSRTTGGTEAFF	TGTGCCAGCAGCAGGACGACAGGGGGCACTGAAGCTTTCTTT
-	TRBV18	TRBJ1-1	-	CASSPDSNTEAFF	TGTGCCAGCTCACCGGACAGTAACACTGAAGCTTTCTTT
TRBD1	TRBV27	TRBJ1-1	-	CASSTPTGAGNTEAFF	TGTGCCAGCAGTACCCCGACAGGGGCGGGGAACACTGAAGCTTTCTTT
-	TRBV3-1/TRBV3-2	TRBJ2-1	-	CASSQERVGVDEQFF	TGTGCCAGCAGCCAAGAAAGGGTAGGGGTGGATGAGCAGTTCTTC
TRBD2	TRBV6-6	TRBJ2-5	once	CASGAGTETQYF	TGTGCCAGCGGAGCGGGGACAGAGACCCAGTACTTC
-	TRBV7-2	TRBJ1-2	-	CASSLTWAMDGYTF	TGTGCCAGCAGCTTAACTTGGGCAATGGATGGCTACACCTTC
-	TRBV28	TRBJ2-7	-	CASSLDRYEQYF	TGTGCCAGCAGTTTAGATAGATACGAGCAGTACTTC
-	TRBV12-5	TRBJ1-1	-	CASGLVGGHPNTEAFF	TGTGCTAGTGGTTTGGTAGGTGGACACCCGAACACTGAAGCTTTCTTT
-	TRBV18	TRBJ2-1	-	CASSPPRQSNEQFF	TGTGCCAGCTCACCACCTCGACAGAGCAATGAGCAGTTCTTC
-	TRBV7-2	TRBJ1-2	-	CASSPSAGHGYTF	TGTGCCAGCAGCCCATCCGCGGGGCATGGCTACACCTTC
TRBD1	TRBV9	TRBJ2-3	-	CASSDSPGQGTTDTQYF	TGTGCCAGCAGCGATTCACCCGGACAGGGGACCACAGATACGCAGTATTTT
TRBD1	TRBV5-1	TRBJ2-1	-	CASRRDRAVNEQFF	TGCGCCAGCAGAAGAGACAGGGCGGTTAATGAGCAGTTCTTC
-	TRBV10-2	TRBJ1-1	once	CASSESRTAMNTEAFF	TGCGCCAGCAGTGAGTCTAGGACAGCTATGAACACTGAAGCTTTCTTT
-	TRBV6-5	TRBJ1-1	-	CASTNGGDLNTEAFF	TGTGCCAGCACCAACGGGGGAGACCTGAACACTGAAGCTTTCTTT
-	TRBV19	TRBJ2-2	-	CASSMRGRGNTGELFF	TGTGCCAGTAGTATGCGCGGGCGGGGTAACACCGGGGAGCTGTTTTTT
-	TRBV15	TRBJ2-1	-	CATSRPPVYEQFF	TGTGCCACCAGCAGACCCCCCGTATATGAGCAGTTCTTC
TRBD1	TRBV9	TRBJ2-7	-	CASKIQRDRTYEQYF	TGTGCCAGCAAGATACAACGGGACAGGACTTACGAGCAGTACTTC
-	TRBV14	TRBJ2-7	-	CASSQGDGSSYEQYF	TGTGCCAGCAGCCAAGGGGACGGGAGCTCCTACGAGCAGTACTTC